Listed below are T cell receptor beta chains from one sample, sequenced in a study of T-cell memory formation after mild COVID-19. Using its own MiXCR run on the 5' RACE reads, TCRdb lists one record per CDR3 protein. The table lists about 290,000 distinct CDR3 sequences, more than 15% of them singletons. The sample comprised PBMCs or a T cell subset sorted from them (not recorded which). These receptor sequences come from a man aged 18-30 years who had mild COVID-19 (a few samples of this study predate the infection). Cell type and time point are not known. Both conserved end residues are part of each CDR3. D genes are given only for firm matches. Where a row states a size, it is once, few, many or the class of an expanded clone; other rows omit it.

>-|-|TRBJ1-6|TRBV6-5
CASRPEIVNSPLHF
TGTGCCAGCAGACCCGAAATCGTCAATTCACCCCTCCACTTT
>-|-|TRBJ1-1|TRBV20-1
CSTLEGGRQTEAFF
TGCAGTACCCTGGAGGGGGGGCGACAAACTGAAGCTTTCTTT
>-|-|TRBJ2-2|TRBV11-3
CASSLMGELFF
TGTGCCAGCAGCTTGATGGGGGAGCTGTTTTTT
>-|few|TRBJ2-3|TRBV28
CASSSGEVDTQYF
TGTGCCAGCAGTTCGGGGGAGGTAGATACGCAGTATTTT
>-|-|TRBJ1-5|TRBV4-1
CASSLGQLNQPQHF
TGTGCCAGCAGCTTGGGGCAGCTAAATCAGCCCCAGCATTTT
>TRBD1|-|TRBJ2-7|TRBV30
CACDLGQGMDEQYF
TGTGCCTGTGACCTCGGACAGGGGATGGACGAGCAGTACTTC
>-|-|TRBJ2-7|TRBV29-1
CSVEYRDSYEQYF
TGCAGCGTTGAATACAGGGATTCCTACGAGCAGTACTTC
>TRBD1|few|TRBJ2-3|TRBV5-1
CASGTGTGVAQYF
TGCGCCAGCGGAACCGGGACAGGGGTTGCGCAGTATTTT
>-|-|TRBJ2-7|TRBV7-2
CASSLGKASYEQYF
TGTGCCAGCAGCTTAGGCAAAGCCTCCTACGAGCAGTACTTC
>TRBD2|few|TRBJ2-1|TRBV5-6
CASSLAGGGEFF
TGTGCCAGCAGCTTGGCCGGCGGGGGGGAGTTCTTC
>TRBD2|few|TRBJ2-1|TRBV7-2
CASSRSSGYNEQFF
TGTGCCAGCAGCCGCTCTAGCGGGTACAATGAGCAGTTCTTC
>-|-|TRBJ2-5|TRBV6-1
CASSVQGEETQYF
TGTGCCAGCAGTGTCCAAGGGGAAGAGACCCAGTACTTC
>-|few|TRBJ2-3|TRBV20-1
CSARPGSTDTQYF
TGCAGTGCTAGACCGGGAAGCACAGATACGCAGTATTTT
>-|few|TRBJ1-1|TRBV4-2
CASSQPVAGGSTEAFF
TGTGCCAGCAGCCAACCCGTCGCGGGGGGCAGCACTGAAGCTTTCTTT
>-|many|TRBJ1-1|TRBV7-9
CASSAILRAPEAFF
TGTGCCAGCAGCGCGATCCTCAGGGCCCCTGAAGCTTTCTTT
>-|-|TRBJ2-2|TRBV6-5
CASSYGGHTGELFF
TGTGCCAGCAGTTACGGGGGGCACACCGGGGAGCTGTTTTTT
>-|-|TRBJ1-3|TRBV4-1
CASSQVRDLNTIYF
TGCGCCAGCAGCCAAGTCAGGGATCTAAACACCATATATTTT
>TRBD1|-|TRBJ1-2|TRBV20-1
CSALQGLGYTF
TGCAGTGCTTTACAGGGGCTAGGCTACACCTTC
>-|few|TRBJ1-2|TRBV5-1
CASSLVATSYGYTF
TGCGCCAGCAGCTTGGTCGCCACGAGCTATGGCTACACCTTC
>-|-|TRBJ2-2|TRBV4-3
CASSQNRGGWGTGELFF
TGCGCCAGCAGCCAAAACAGAGGGGGATGGGGCACCGGGGAGCTGTTTTTT
>TRBD1|-|TRBJ1-1|TRBV7-2
CASSLTGETEAFF
TGTGCCAGCAGCCTGACAGGGGAGACTGAAGCTTTCTTT
>-|medium-sized|TRBJ2-1|TRBV4-3
CASSRSPNSYNEQFF
TGCGCCAGCAGCCGCAGTCCCAACTCTTACAATGAGCAGTTCTTC
>TRBD2|-|TRBJ2-5|TRBV11-2
CASSQIGGGPWETQYF
TGTGCCAGCAGCCAGATAGGCGGGGGTCCCTGGGAGACCCAGTACTTC
>-|-|TRBJ2-5|TRBV6-2/TRBV6-3
CASTGGETQYF
TGTGCCAGCACCGGGGGAGAGACCCAGTACTTC
>-|-|TRBJ2-5|TRBV10-3
CAISDRFRPIQETQYF
TGTGCCATCAGTGACCGGTTCAGGCCCATACAAGAGACCCAGTACTTC
>-|few|TRBJ2-1|TRBV6-2/TRBV6-3
CASSYSPGVYNEQFF
TGTGCCAGCAGTTATTCTCCGGGGGTATACAATGAGCAGTTCTTC
>-|few|TRBJ2-5|TRBV2
CATGGMQETQYF
TGTGCCACCGGGGGCATGCAAGAGACCCAGTACTTC
>TRBD1|-|TRBJ2-7|TRBV7-9
CASSSPHFKPGQGLLEQYF
TGTGCCAGCAGCTCCCCCCATTTTAAGCCGGGACAGGGTCTTCTCGAGCAGTACTTC
>-|few|TRBJ2-7|TRBV6-1
CASRFGRSYEQYF
TGTGCCAGCAGATTCGGACGTTCCTACGAGCAGTACTTC
>-|-|TRBJ1-1|TRBV7-2
CASSEGDTEAFF
TGTGCCAGCAGCGAGGGGGACACTGAAGCTTTCTTT
>TRBD1|-|TRBJ2-1|TRBV28
CASTPRQGEFSYNEQFF
TGTGCCAGCACCCCCAGACAGGGGGAGTTCTCCTACAATGAGCAGTTCTTC
>TRBD1|few|TRBJ1-6|TRBV7-2
CASSFRGPPLHF
TGTGCCAGCAGCTTCAGGGGGCCACCCCTCCACTTT
>-|few|TRBJ1-2|TRBV12-3/TRBV12-4
CASSPPGAGDGYTF
TGTGCCAGCAGTCCCCCAGGGGCGGGGGATGGCTACACCTTC
>-|many|TRBJ2-7|TRBV20-1
CSARDNYEQYF
TGCAGTGCTAGGGACAACTACGAGCAGTACTTC
>-|few|TRBJ2-2|TRBV20-1
CSAPGTNTGELFF
TGCAGTGCACCAGGAACGAACACCGGGGAGCTGTTTTTT
>-|-|TRBJ2-2|TRBV18
CASSPLAPGNTGELFF
TGTGCCAGCTCACCCCTCGCTCCAGGGAACACCGGGGAGCTGTTTTTT
>TRBD1|-|TRBJ1-2|TRBV4-1
CASRLVGQGNYGYTF
TGCGCCAGCAGACTAGTGGGACAGGGGAACTATGGCTACACCTTC
>TRBD2|few|TRBJ2-3|TRBV5-5
CASSTLAGGQDTQYF
TGTGCCAGCAGCACCCTAGCGGGGGGGCAAGATACGCAGTATTTT
>TRBD2|-|TRBJ2-5|TRBV6-5
CASSYAGGSETQYF
TGTGCCAGCAGTTACGCGGGGGGATCAGAGACCCAGTACTTC
>TRBD2|-|TRBJ2-2|TRBV12-3/TRBV12-4
CARSSVGGGTGELFF
TGTGCCAGGAGTTCTGTGGGCGGGGGGACCGGGGAGCTGTTTTTT
>-|few|TRBJ1-4|TRBV3-1
CASSQEGAGNEKLFF
TGTGCCAGCAGCCAAGAGGGGGCAGGTAATGAAAAACTGTTTTTT
>-|-|TRBJ1-1|TRBV4-3
CASSQVKTLGTEAFF
TGCGCCAGCAGCCAAGTCAAGACATTGGGCACTGAAGCTTTCTTT
>-|-|TRBJ1-5|TRBV11-2
CASSLDSRVNNQPQHF
TGTGCCAGCAGCTTAGACAGCAGGGTGAACAATCAGCCCCAGCATTTT
>-|few|TRBJ1-2|TRBV6-2/TRBV6-3
CASMRNYGYTF
TGTGCCAGCATGAGAAATTATGGCTACACCTTC
>TRBD2|few|TRBJ2-1|TRBV7-9
CASSFGGGGQFF
TGTGCCAGCAGCTTCGGCGGGGGAGGGCAGTTCTTC
>-|-|TRBJ2-5|TRBV28
CASGDTGYVYGTQYF
TGTGCCAGCGGAGACACAGGATACGTCTATGGGACCCAGTACTTC
>-|many|TRBJ2-1|TRBV9
CASSPWGAGINEQFF
TGTGCCAGCAGCCCATGGGGGGCAGGGATCAATGAGCAGTTCTTC
>TRBD2|-|TRBJ2-3|TRBV29-1
CSVVGLAGDTSTDTQYF
TGCAGCGTTGTAGGCCTAGCGGGGGATACTAGCACAGATACGCAGTATTTT
>-|-|TRBJ2-2|TRBV10-2
CASRTGGPGGELFF
TGCGCCAGCCGAACCGGGGGGCCGGGCGGGGAGCTGTTTTTT
>-|-|TRBJ1-2|TRBV6-5
CASSYSITGTNYGYTF
TGTGCCAGCAGTTACTCGATTACAGGGACTAACTATGGCTACACCTTC
>-|-|TRBJ2-2|TRBV7-2
CASSLPSGSGELIF
TGTGCCAGCAGCTTACCATCAGGGTCCGGGGAGCTGATTTTT
>-|once|TRBJ1-2|TRBV5-6
CASSYGQFYGYTF
TGTGCCAGCAGCTACGGACAGTTCTATGGCTACACCTTC
>-|few|TRBJ2-5|TRBV5-6
CASSSVGILRETQYF
TGTGCCAGCAGCTCCGTTGGCATCCTCCGGGAGACCCAGTACTTC
>-|-|TRBJ2-4|TRBV6-5
CASRMTAGRENIQYF
TGTGCCAGCAGGATGACCGCAGGGCGAGAAAACATTCAGTACTTC